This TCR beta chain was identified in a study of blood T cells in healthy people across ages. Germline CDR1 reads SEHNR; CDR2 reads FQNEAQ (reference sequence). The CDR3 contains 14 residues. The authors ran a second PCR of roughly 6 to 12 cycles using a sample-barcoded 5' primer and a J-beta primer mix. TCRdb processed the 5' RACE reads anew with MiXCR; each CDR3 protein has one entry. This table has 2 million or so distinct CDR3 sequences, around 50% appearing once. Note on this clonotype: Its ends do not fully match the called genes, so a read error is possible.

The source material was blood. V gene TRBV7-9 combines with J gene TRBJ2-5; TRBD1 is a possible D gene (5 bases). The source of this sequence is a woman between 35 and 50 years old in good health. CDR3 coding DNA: TGCGCCAGCAGCCCCCCCCAGGGCCAAGAGACCCAGTACTTC. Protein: CASSPPQGQETQYF.